The clone carrying this T cell receptor beta chain was counted a few times. Its matching antigen is unknown. The data stem from a study of early T cells in non-severe SARS-CoV-2 infection. Points from the study as a whole: VDJdb matching, biased toward anti-spike CD8 responses, missed private and CD4 specificities.

MiXCR, run by TCRdb on the 5' RACE reads, gives a single entry per CDR3 protein. The profile shows tens of thousands of distinct CDR3 sequences, less than 9.5% of them singletons. The receptor was isolated from an adult who was a healthcare worker with PCR-confirmed SARS-CoV-2 infection or an uninfected control (not recorded which). Sequencing was performed on whole blood.

The CDR3 loop reads CASSYPGEDTQYF. CDR3 nucleotides: TGTGCCAGCAGTTACCCGGGGGAAGATACGCAGTATTTT. The J gene is TRBJ2-3, the V gene TRBV6-6, with D perhaps matching TRBD2 (6 bases). V was clipped by 2 bases and J by 5 bases, with 8 bases between them. The CDR3 contains 13 residues. Per germline, CDR1 MNHNY and CDR2 SVGAGI (reference sequence).